One T cell receptor beta chain is described in this entry. The target of this receptor is not known. The data are from a study of monozygotic twins with inflammatory bowel disease (dated by TCRdb to the late 2010s). Regarding the complete study: The full study comprised 30 or so monozygotic twin pairs: nine German pairs (four IBD-concordant, five IBD-discordant) and 19 IBD-discordant Danish pairs. Disease-associated traits were sought mainly through comparisons between IBD patients and their genetically identical healthy co-twins within discordant pairs. Each individual had, on average, about 151 000 unique TCRalpha sequences and 181 000 unique TCRbeta sequences available for analysis. The full study reports these points: The analysis was unable to tell different T cell subtypes apart. No single strong signal or clonotype linked to IBD turned up in the results, so the idea that one exists was not supported. IBD patients shared fewer clonotypes with other individuals than healthy twins did, most markedly in patients showing signs of disease activity. TCRbeta repertoire diversity, by inverse Simpson index, was decreased in IBD patients compared with their healthy co-twins. Because patients were on differing immunosuppressive treatments, the repertoires may have picked up extra background noise and inter-individual variability. No difference in repertoire similarity was observed between concordant and discordant twins, possibly owing to limited statistical power.

From each donor, a roughly 2.7 ml peripheral blood sample was collected into PAXgene tubes and kept at -80 degrees C. Without T cell sorting, total RNA was isolated from whole blood using the PAXgene blood miRNA kit on an automated QIAcube. Peripheral blood from monozygotic twin pairs concordant or discordant for inflammatory bowel disease was subjected to deep TCRalpha and TCRbeta repertoire profiling with unique molecular barcoding. Smoking habits were recorded for all twin pairs, and each individual was classified as a current, former or never smoker. The library was generated by 5' RACE. Each TCR library was prepared from about 3,400 ng of total RNA. For each sample, cDNA synthesis with SMARTScribe reverse transcriptase was split into eight separate reactions. During cDNA synthesis, template switching was used to introduce unique molecular identifiers that contained a 6-nucleotide sample barcode. TCRalpha and TCRbeta cDNA was amplified by two nested PCRs of 16 and 9 cycles, with bead purification after each PCR. Before amplification, the cDNA was treated with uracil DNA-glycosylase and purified using the QIAquick PCR purification kit. In the second PCR, Illumina TruSeq-compatible adapters and sample-specific barcodes were added. Library quality and concentration were assessed using TapeStation and Qubit, and approximately 5 ng of each library was pooled. The pooled libraries were sequenced with 2 x 100 bp reads and custom sequencing primers on an Illumina HiSeq2500 single-index Rapid Run. In the source study's methods: MiGEC version 1.2.6 was used for UMI-based consensus assembly to correct PCR and sequencing errors. MiXCR version 2.1.1 was used for V(D)J alignment, clonotype assembly and CDR3 extraction. Normalisation of gene usage, clonotype sharing and MAIT/NKT TCR abundance was achieved by analysing the top 1000, 10 000 and 20 000 clonotypes per sample. After downsampling to 27 000 UMIs, diversity was calculated as the inverse Simpson index using the vegan R package. Paired Mann-Whitney U tests were applied to discordant twin pairs, and Benjamini-Hochberg correction was used for multiple testing. After reprocessing by TCRdb, each CDR3 protein sequence is one entry, and no DNA is given. These V and J calls are TCRdb output, not the study's own analysis. The sample's records list around 400,000 distinct CDR3 sequences. Clones ranked in the top ten supply approximately 2.3% of the sample.

The CDR3, cysteine through phenylalanine, is 21 amino acids long. No DNA sequence was recorded. Based on the germline V gene, the CDR1 and CDR2 sequences are SGDLS and YYNGEE. The clonotype was recovered from a human donor with ulcerative colitis or Crohn's disease, or a healthy co-twin of an affected twin (not recorded which). Sequencing was performed on blood. In this chain, TRBV9 is recombined with TRBJ2-3; the D call from TCRdb, TRBD2, cannot be confirmed without DNA. The CDR3 sequence is CASSPRSQDRNLAARTDTQYF.